This T cell receptor beta chain originates from a study of PD-L1 blockade in urothelial cancer. At the level of the study: Patients, treated from about 2014 onward, received atezolizumab 1,200 mg intravenously every 3 weeks. In terms of prior chemotherapy, patients had received 0 to 3 regimens. The researchers analyzed blood 3 weeks (second dose) and 6 weeks after treatment start. Specimens of blood held a median count of 141,255 T cells.

Time point described: pretreatment peripheral blood. The J segment lost 7 bases and the V segment lost 1 base, leaving 1 base of the junction unmatched. The CDR3 totals 14 residues. Germline assignment: CDR1 SGHAT and CDR2 FQNNGV. Repertoires were generated with immunoSEQ multiplex PCR, while TCRdb's copy carries only in-frame clones and drops some. In the table there are approximately 48,000 clones, around 88% of which are singletons. This sequence was found in a woman aged 55-70 years with urothelial cancer. This specimen was PBMCs, taken around atezolizumab (anti-PD-L1) treatment. The chain couples TRBV11-2 to TRBJ1-6; 7 nucleotides line up with TRBD1. The CDR3 region is CASSLAQGNSPLHF. CDR3 nucleotides: TGTGCCAGCAGCTTAGCACAGGGGAATTCACCCCTCCACTTT. The whole variable domain, remainder taken from reference TRBV11-2 and TRBJ1-6, is EAGVAQSPRYKIIEKRQSVAFWCNPISGHATLYWYQQILGQGPKLLIQFQNNGVVDDSQLPKDRFSAERLKGVDSTLKIQPAKLEDSAVYLCASSLAQGNSPLHFGNGTRLTVT.